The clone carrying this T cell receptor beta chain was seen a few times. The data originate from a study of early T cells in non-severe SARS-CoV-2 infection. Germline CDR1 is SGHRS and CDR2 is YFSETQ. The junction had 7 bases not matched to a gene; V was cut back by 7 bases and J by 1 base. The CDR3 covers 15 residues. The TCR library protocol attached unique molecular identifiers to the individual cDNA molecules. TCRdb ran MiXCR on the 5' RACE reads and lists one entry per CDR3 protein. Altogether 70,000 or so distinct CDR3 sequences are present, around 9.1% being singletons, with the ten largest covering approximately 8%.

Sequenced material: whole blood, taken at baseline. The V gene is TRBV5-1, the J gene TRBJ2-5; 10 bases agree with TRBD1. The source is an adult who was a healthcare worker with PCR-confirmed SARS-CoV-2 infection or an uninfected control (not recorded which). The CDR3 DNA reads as TGCGCCAGCGGGAACCGGGACAGGGGCCAAGAGACCCAGTACTTC. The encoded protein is CASGNRDRGQETQYF.